The entry that follows covers one TCR beta chain sequence. Germline V lookup: CDR1 MDHEN, CDR2 SYDVKM. CDR3 size: 15 residues. J was trimmed by 4 bases and V by 2 bases; bases with no gene match: 1. The source of the sample is a study of blood T cell repertoires in COVID-19. Original processing methods: Cell counts per sample came from amplifying reference gene primers. Here immunoSEQ multiplex PCR was the method, and the copy in TCRdb shows in-frame clones only, minus some. The V and J calls and clone size were taken over from that table, and D and trimming were inferred from the DNA. The sample includes a few hundred thousand clones, around 84% of them seen just once.

The chain joins TRBV28 to TRBJ2-3, with 12 bases matching TRBD2. The TCR originated in a woman aged 40 to 50 who had recovered from COVID-19. Sample: PBMCs or T cells enriched from blood (not recorded which). The CDR3 is CASSLLAGGPDTQYF. The CDR3 DNA is TGTGCCAGCAGTTTACTAGCGGGAGGGCCAGATACGCAGTATTTT.